The 20 T cell receptor beta chains listed next were all sequenced from one sample in a study of T cells expressing NK-cell markers. TCRdb reprocessed the 5' RACE reads, with one entry per CDR3 protein and no DNA. The ten top clones account for around 10%, within a sample of 300,000 to 500,000 distinct CDR3 sequences. Sequenced: blood T cells: a sorted CD56 or NKG2C T cell subset, CD4+ or CD8+ T cells, or bulk PBMC T cells (not recorded which). These receptors were collected from a woman in her 50s in good health.

The V gene is TRBV6-2 or TRBV6-3, the J gene TRBJ2-3; TCRdb's assignment of TRBD2 cannot be checked, as there is no DNA. This CDR3 is 13 amino acids long. Germline values: CDR1 MNHEY, CDR2 SVGEGT. CDR3 protein: CASGRPRTDTQYF.

This chain uses TRBV7-9 with TRBJ2-1; there is no DNA to check the TCRdb D call of TRBD1. The CDR3 consists of 14 residues. Germline V gene data show CDR1 as SEHNR and CDR2 as FQNEAQ (reference sequence). This chain's CDR3 is CASSLAPGGAEQFF.

The genes are TRBV4-2 and TRBJ2-7; TCRdb's assignment of TRBD2 cannot be checked, as there is no DNA. Germline V lookup: CDR1 LGHNA, CDR2 YNFKEQ. The CDR3 totals 17 residues. CDR3 protein: CASSQDQGPLSSYEQYF.

This chain uses TRBV11-3 with TRBJ1-2; TCRdb's D call, TRBD1, is unchecked because there is no DNA. Germline-derived CDR1 and CDR2 are SGHNT and YENEEA. The CDR3 loop spans 13 amino acids. The CDR3 loop is CASSPNRVYGYTF.

The chain links TRBV28 to TRBJ2-3; TCRdb reports TRBD2, a call that lacks DNA to check it against. This CDR3 region has 14 residues. CDR1 MDHEN and CDR2 SYDVKM come from the germline V gene. The CDR3: CASSFRRSSDTQYF.

The chain links TRBV24-1 to TRBJ1-5. The CDR3 runs to 14 residues. Per germline, CDR1 KGHDR and CDR2 SFDVKD. CDR3: CATSDGRSNQPQHF.

V is TRBV24-1 and J is TRBJ2-1; there is no DNA to check the TCRdb D call of TRBD1. Germline CDR1 reads KGHDR; CDR2 reads SFDVKD. CDR3 length: 13 residues. The CDR3 loop is CATSELTGVVLFF.

The gene calls are TRBV20-1 and TRBJ1-5; TCRdb's assignment of TRBD1 cannot be checked, as there is no DNA. The CDR3 length is 14 residues. The germline gives CDR1 DFQATT, CDR2 SNEGSKA (reference sequence). CDR3 in amino acids: CSAIQPGMLQPQHF.

This chain uses TRBV7-9 with TRBJ2-1; TCRdb calls TRBD2, which cannot be checked without DNA. Per the germline V gene, CDR1 is SEHNR and CDR2 is FQNEAQ (reference sequence). This CDR3 region has 19 residues. CDR3 residues: CASSSPGISGRALYNEQFF. Combining the CDR3 with reference TRBV7-9 and TRBJ2-1 gives the whole variable domain DTGVSQNPRHKITKRGQNVTFRCDPISEHNRLYWYRQTLGQGPEFLTYFQNEAQLEKSRLLSDRFSAERPKGSFSTLEIQRTEQGDSAMYLCASSSPGISGRALYNEQFFGPGTRLTVL.

The chain is built from TRBV20-1 and TRBJ1-1. CDR1 is DFQATT and CDR2 is SNEGSKA in the germline V gene (reference sequence). The length of the CDR3 is 12 residues. CDR3 sequence: CSARPANTEAFF.

This chain uses TRBV5-1 with TRBJ1-2. The germline V gene encodes CDR1 SGHRS and CDR2 YFSETQ. CDR3 length: 15 residues. The CDR3 loop is CASSFGGRTNYGYTF.

V gene TRBV12-3 or TRBV12-4 combines with J gene TRBJ1-2; the TCRdb D gene call, TRBD1, has no DNA to confirm it. The CDR3 has 14 amino acids. The CDR3 sequence is CASRGDSLNYGYTF.

The chain carries TRBV30 and TRBJ2-2. Germline V gene lookup returns CDR1 GTSNPN and CDR2 SVGIG (reference sequence). This CDR3 comprises 14 residues. This CDR3 is CAWSTMPNTGELFF.

This rearrangement joins TRBV5-1 to TRBJ1-4; TCRdb indicates TRBD1, and absent DNA this call remains unverified. CDR3 length: 13 amino acids. Germline-derived CDR1 and CDR2 are SGHRS and YFSETQ. Here the CDR3 reads CASTGTAGGKLFF.

The V gene is TRBV5-1, the J gene TRBJ2-2; TCRdb indicates TRBD2, and absent DNA this call remains unverified. Germline CDR1 SGHRS, CDR2 YFSETQ. This CDR3 has 17 residues. CDR3 in amino acids: CASSPRAGQKNTGELFF.

The chain joins TRBV20-1 to TRBJ2-7; with no DNA, the TCRdb D assignment of TRBD1 cannot be verified. The CDR3 spans 14 residues. Germline CDR1 reads DFQATT; CDR2 reads SNEGSKA (reference sequence). The CDR3: CSAITHGQGYEQYF.

The chain has TRBV29-1 and TRBJ1-2; the D call from TCRdb, TRBD1, cannot be confirmed without DNA. CDR3 size: 15 residues. CDR1 is SQVTM, CDR2 ANQGSEA, per germline. The CDR3 sequence is CSTGVVGVRPYGYTF.

The gene calls are TRBV29-1 and TRBJ2-6. This CDR3 is 13 amino acids long. CDR1 and CDR2 from the germline V gene are SQVTM and ANQGSEA. The CDR3 is CSGTLAGANVLTF.

The chain carries TRBV12-3 or TRBV12-4 and TRBJ1-4. This CDR3 is 13 amino acids long. CDR3 residues: CASSLNREGKLFF.

The J gene is TRBJ1-2, the V gene TRBV5-1. The CDR3 spans 13 residues. CDR1 and CDR2 (germline): SGHRS, YFSETQ. The CDR3: CASSLVADRGYTF.